The following is a T cell receptor (beta chain) sequence with its context. Its antigen remains unidentified. CDR1 and CDR2 (germline): WSHSY, SAAADI. With 3 bases removed from V and 1 base from J, the gap between germline ends came to 12 bases. This CDR3 contains 15 residues. The sample originates from a study of cytomegalovirus exposure and HLA in healthy donors. Study observations and caveats: When analyzed later, the rates of TCR association showed variation by HLA locus, with DRB1 the most and HLA-C the fewest. There were some V segments, including TRBV6-2 and TRBV6-3, excluded as indistinguishable. Later genetic work tied a missense DCLRE1C variant to beta-chain V and J trimming.

Primers for the PCR totalled 60 Vbeta and 13 Jbeta. Sequencing used immunoSEQ multiplex PCR; TCRdb keeps in-frame clones, though not all of them. The sample contains 100,000 to 120,000 clones, roughly 80% of which appear only once. The chain links TRBV10-2 to TRBJ1-2, with D possibly TRBD1 on 5 matching bases. The clonotype was recovered from a young man in good health and CMV-seropositive. Sequencing was performed on PBMCs. The CDR3 sequence is CASSESRGYNYGYTF. For the CDR3, the DNA is TGCGCCAGCAGTGAATCAAGGGGCTATAACTATGGCTACACCTTC.